Below, 4 T cell receptor beta chains from the same sample are listed, as sequenced in a study of T cells in localized non-small cell lung cancer. Using immunoSEQ multiplex PCR, the repertoire was profiled, and TCRdb retains in-frame clones only, with some absent. Found here are fewer than 12,000 clones, just under 50% of them singletons; the top ten hold approximately 4.5%. This sample comprised lymph node tissue, obtained before any cancer treatment. The receptors shown here come from a woman between 40 and 69 years old with stage II squamous cell lung carcinoma.

J is TRBJ1-2 and V is TRBV19; weak D call: TRBD1 (6 bases). The CDR3 is 13 residues long. The V and J ends lost 6 bases and 7 bases respectively, with 15 bases between them. Per the germline V gene, CDR1 is LNHDA and CDR2 is SQIVND (reference sequence). For the CDR3, the DNA is TGTGCCAGTAGGTCAGGGGTAGGCGCTGGCTACACCTTC. Translating it yields CASRSGVGAGYTF.

This sequence joins TRBV6-8 and TRBJ1-4; D is possibly TRBD1 (5 bases). Trimming cost V 6 bases and J 6 bases, with 11 bases left between them. CDR1 is MNHGY and CDR2 is SAAAGT in the germline V gene. The CDR3 is 13 residues long. This CDR3 is CASSEWGDEKLFF. CDR3 bases: TGTGCCAGCAGCGAATGGGGGGATGAAAAACTGTTTTTT.

This clone was observed a few times. This chain uses TRBV6-8 with TRBJ2-7; 7 bases map to TRBD2. This CDR3 spans 17 amino acids. J lost 1 base, V lost 7 bases, and 16 bases had no gene match. The germline V gene has CDR1 MNHGY and CDR2 SAAAGT. The CDR3 loop is CASKALLGAGLSYEQYF. The CDR3 coding sequence is TGTGCCAGCAAAGCCTTACTCGGAGCGGGATTATCCTACGAGCAGTACTTC.

The chain joins TRBV29-1 to TRBJ1-2; maybe TRBD1 (6 bases). Per germline, CDR1 SQVTM and CDR2 ANQGSEA. The CDR3 covers 12 residues. Trimming cost V 7 bases and J 5 bases, with 14 bases left between them. CDR3 coding DNA: TGCAGCGCAGGGGTAGACACTTATGGCTACACCTTC. Residues: CSAGVDTYGYTF.